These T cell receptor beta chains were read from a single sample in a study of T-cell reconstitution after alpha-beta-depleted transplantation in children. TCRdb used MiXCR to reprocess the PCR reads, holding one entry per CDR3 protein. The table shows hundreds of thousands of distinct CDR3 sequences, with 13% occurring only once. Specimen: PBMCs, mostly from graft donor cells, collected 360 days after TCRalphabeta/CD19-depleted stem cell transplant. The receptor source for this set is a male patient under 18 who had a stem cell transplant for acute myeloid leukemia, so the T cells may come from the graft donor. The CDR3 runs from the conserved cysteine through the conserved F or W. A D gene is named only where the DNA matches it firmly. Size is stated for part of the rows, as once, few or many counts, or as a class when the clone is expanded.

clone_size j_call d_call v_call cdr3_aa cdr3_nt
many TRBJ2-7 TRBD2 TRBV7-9 CASSLAGTLMGEQYF TGTGCCAGCAGCCTAGCGGGAACTCTCATGGGGGAGCAGTACTTC
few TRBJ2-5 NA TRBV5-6 CASSFREKETQYF TGTGCCAGCAGCTTTAGGGAAAAAGAGACCCAGTACTTC
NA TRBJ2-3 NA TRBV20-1 CSARDWGGATDTQYF TGCAGTGCTAGAGATTGGGGGGGGGCCACAGATACGCAGTATTTT
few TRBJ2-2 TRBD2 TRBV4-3 CASSQLSGTTGELFF TGCGCCAGCAGCCAATTAAGCGGGACCACCGGGGAGCTGTTTTTT
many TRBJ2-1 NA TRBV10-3 CAISEAGYNEQFF TGTGCCATCAGTGAAGCCGGGTACAATGAGCAGTTCTTC
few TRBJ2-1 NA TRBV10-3 CAIRADPDNEQFF TGTGCCATCAGAGCTGACCCAGACAATGAGCAGTTCTTC
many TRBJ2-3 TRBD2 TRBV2 CASSREREGTDTQYF TGTGCCAGCAGCAGAGAGCGGGAGGGTACAGATACGCAGTATTTT
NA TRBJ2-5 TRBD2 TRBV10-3 CAISGLAGVRETQYF TGTGCCATCAGCGGACTAGCGGGAGTAAGGGAGACCCAGTACTTC
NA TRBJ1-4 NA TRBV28 CASSLGGVEEKLFF TGTGCCAGCAGTTTAGGAGGGGTGGAGGAAAAACTGTTTTTT
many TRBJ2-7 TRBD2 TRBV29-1 CSVGYAGGILAGGGYEQYF TGCAGCGTTGGGTACGCAGGAGGAATACTAGCGGGAGGGGGTTACGAGCAGTACTTC
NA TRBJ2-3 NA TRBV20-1 CSARAQDTQYF TGCAGTGCTAGAGCACAGGATACGCAGTATTTT
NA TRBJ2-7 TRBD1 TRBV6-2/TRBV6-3 CASSYDGQAFEQYF TGTGCCAGCAGTTACGACGGACAGGCGTTCGAGCAGTACTTC
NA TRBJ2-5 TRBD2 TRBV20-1 CSALAGGGETQYF TGCAGTGCCCTAGCGGGAGGGGGAGAGACCCAGTACTTC
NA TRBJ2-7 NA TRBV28 CASSSTSVRYEQYF TGTGCCAGCAGTTCAACAAGCGTACGCTACGAGCAGTACTTC
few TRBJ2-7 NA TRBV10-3 CAMGRDSNEQYF TGTGCCATGGGCCGGGACTCCAACGAGCAGTACTTC
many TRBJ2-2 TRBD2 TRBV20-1 CSAMVYGRRAGELFF TGCAGTGCTATGGTCTACGGGAGGCGGGCCGGGGAGCTGTTTTTT
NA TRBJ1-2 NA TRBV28 CASSFRFVGTRYGYTF TGTGCCAGCAGTTTTCGTTTCGTCGGGACTCGCTATGGCTACACCTTC
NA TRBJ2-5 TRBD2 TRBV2 CASILTSGRFETQYF TGTGCCAGCATATTGACTAGCGGGAGGTTTGAGACCCAGTACTTC
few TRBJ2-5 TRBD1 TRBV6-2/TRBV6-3 CASRIAGGLETQYF TGTGCCAGCAGGATTGCAGGGGGCCTAGAGACCCAGTACTTC
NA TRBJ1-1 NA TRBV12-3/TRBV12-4 CASSFGQSTEAFF TGTGCCAGCAGTTTCGGACAATCCACTGAAGCTTTCTTT
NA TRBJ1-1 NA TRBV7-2 CASSSGLPEAFF TGTGCCAGCAGCTCAGGGCTGCCTGAAGCTTTCTTT
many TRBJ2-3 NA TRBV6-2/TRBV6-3 CASSYGGFGGGDTQYF TGTGCCAGCAGTTATGGCGGGTTTGGAGGAGGAGATACGCAGTATTTT
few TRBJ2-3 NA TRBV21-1 CASSYLGGVEDTQYF TGTGCCAGCAGCTATTTAGGAGGAGTCGAAGATACGCAGTATTTT
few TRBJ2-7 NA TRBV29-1 CSVDEGEQYF TGCAGCGTTGATGAGGGCGAGCAGTACTTC
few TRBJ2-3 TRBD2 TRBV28 CASSPGRLAGGGADTQYF TGTGCCAGCAGTCCCGGGCGACTAGCGGGAGGGGGAGCAGATACGCAGTATTTT
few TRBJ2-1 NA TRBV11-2 CASSSEGYGEQFF TGTGCCAGCAGCTCGGAGGGTTACGGGGAGCAGTTCTTC
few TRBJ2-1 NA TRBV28 CASSYRVDNEQFF TGTGCCAGCAGTTATCGGGTTGACAATGAGCAGTTCTTC
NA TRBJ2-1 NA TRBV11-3 CASSSYGVYNEQFF TGTGCCAGCAGCTCCTACGGGGTTTACAATGAGCAGTTCTTC
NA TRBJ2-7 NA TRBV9 CASVTAGCYEQYF TGTGCCAGCGTAACGGCGGGATGCTACGAGCAGTACTTC
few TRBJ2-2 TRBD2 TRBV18 CASSPVLAEQRRTGELFF TGTGCCAGCTCACCAGTCCTAGCGGAACAGAGAAGGACCGGGGAGCTGTTTTTT
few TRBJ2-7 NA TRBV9 CASSVGVANYEQYF TGTGCCAGCAGCGTAGGAGTAGCGAACTACGAGCAGTACTTC
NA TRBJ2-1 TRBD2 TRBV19 CASSMAPGLASINEQFF TGTGCCAGTAGTATGGCACCGGGACTAGCAAGCATAAATGAGCAGTTCTTC
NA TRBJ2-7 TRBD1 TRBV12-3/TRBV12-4 CASSYGTGGISEQYF TGTGCCAGCAGTTATGGGACAGGGGGGATCTCCGAGCAGTACTTC
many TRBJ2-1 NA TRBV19 CASTRGWTGYGHEQFF TGTGCCAGTACCCGGGGTTGGACGGGATACGGTCATGAGCAGTTCTTC
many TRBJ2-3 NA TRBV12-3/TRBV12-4 CASSFWERWTLQGTDTQYF TGTGCCAGCAGTTTCTGGGAGAGATGGACTCTACAAGGCACAGATACGCAGTATTTT
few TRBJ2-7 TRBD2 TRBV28 CASRLAGGPYEQYF TGTGCCAGCAGGCTAGCGGGAGGCCCCTACGAGCAGTACTTC
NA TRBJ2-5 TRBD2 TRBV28 CASSFFLAGIKETQYF TGTGCCAGCAGTTTTTTCCTAGCGGGTATAAAAGAGACCCAGTACTTC
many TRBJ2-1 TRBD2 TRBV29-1 CSGDAGGHNEQFF TGCAGCGGAGATGCGGGAGGGCACAATGAGCAGTTCTTC
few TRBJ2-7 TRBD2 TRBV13 CASSETSGDLLNF TGTGCCAGCAGCGAGACTAGCGGGGACCTTTTGAACTTC
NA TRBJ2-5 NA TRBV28 CASSSVSDHQETQYF TGTGCCAGCAGTTCCGTCTCGGATCATCAAGAGACCCAGTACTTC
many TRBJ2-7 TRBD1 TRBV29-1 CSVGSGTGSDEQYF TGCAGCGTGGGCTCCGGGACAGGGAGTGACGAGCAGTACTTC
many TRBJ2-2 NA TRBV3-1 CASSPGIVNTGELFF TGTGCCAGCAGCCCGGGGATCGTAAACACCGGGGAGCTGTTTTTT
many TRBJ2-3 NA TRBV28 CASRFVGINTDTQYF TGTGCCAGCAGGTTCGTGGGGATCAACACAGATACGCAGTATTTT
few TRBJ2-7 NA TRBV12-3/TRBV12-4 CASRTLGEQYF TGTGCCAGCAGGACCCTAGGGGAGCAGTACTTC
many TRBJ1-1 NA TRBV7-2 CASSLVPQGLGTEAFF TGTGCCAGCAGCTTAGTCCCACAGGGCTTGGGCACTGAAGCTTTCTTT
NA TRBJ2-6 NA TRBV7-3 CASISGWGAAGANVLTF TGTGCCAGCATCTCCGGGTGGGGGGCTGCTGGGGCCAACGTCCTGACTTTC
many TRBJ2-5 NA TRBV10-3 CAISEKETQYF TGTGCCATCAGTGAGAAAGAGACCCAGTACTTC
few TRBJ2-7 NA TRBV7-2 CASYDTRIPEQYF TGTGCCTCTTACGATACCCGTATTCCCGAGCAGTACTTC
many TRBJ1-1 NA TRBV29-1 CSVYAGAEAFF TGCAGCGTCTATGCGGGGGCTGAAGCTTTCTTT
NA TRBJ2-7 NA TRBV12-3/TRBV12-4 CASMPTRPGYEQYF TGTGCCAGCATGCCTACTAGACCCGGATACGAGCAGTACTTC
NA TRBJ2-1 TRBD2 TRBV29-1 CSVEDPGLAGGREQFF TGCAGCGTTGAAGACCCGGGACTAGCGGGAGGAAGGGAGCAGTTCTTC
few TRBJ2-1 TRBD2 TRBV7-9 CASSARLAGGLNEQFF TGTGCCAGCAGCGCGCGACTAGCGGGAGGGCTAAATGAGCAGTTCTTC
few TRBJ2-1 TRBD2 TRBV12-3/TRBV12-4 CASKPPPSGRPSSYNEQFF TGTGCCAGCAAACCCCCCCCTAGCGGGAGACCGAGCTCCTACAATGAGCAGTTCTTC
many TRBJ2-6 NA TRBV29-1 CSVEDPGPSSGANVLTF TGCAGCGTTGAAGATCCCGGGCCCAGCTCTGGGGCCAACGTCCTGACTTTC
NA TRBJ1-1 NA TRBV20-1 CSARAGTGHTEAFF TGCAGTGCTAGGGCGGGGACGGGGCACACTGAAGCTTTCTTT
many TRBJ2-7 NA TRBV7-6 CASSLSKQNSYEQYF TGTGCCAGCAGCTTAAGCAAACAAAACTCCTACGAGCAGTACTTC
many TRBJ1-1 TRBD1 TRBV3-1 CASSLRDRRTEAFF TGTGCCAGCAGCCTTCGGGACAGGCGCACTGAAGCTTTCTTT
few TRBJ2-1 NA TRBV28 CASTFRTNSYNEQFF TGTGCCAGCACTTTCCGGACGAATTCCTACAATGAGCAGTTCTTC